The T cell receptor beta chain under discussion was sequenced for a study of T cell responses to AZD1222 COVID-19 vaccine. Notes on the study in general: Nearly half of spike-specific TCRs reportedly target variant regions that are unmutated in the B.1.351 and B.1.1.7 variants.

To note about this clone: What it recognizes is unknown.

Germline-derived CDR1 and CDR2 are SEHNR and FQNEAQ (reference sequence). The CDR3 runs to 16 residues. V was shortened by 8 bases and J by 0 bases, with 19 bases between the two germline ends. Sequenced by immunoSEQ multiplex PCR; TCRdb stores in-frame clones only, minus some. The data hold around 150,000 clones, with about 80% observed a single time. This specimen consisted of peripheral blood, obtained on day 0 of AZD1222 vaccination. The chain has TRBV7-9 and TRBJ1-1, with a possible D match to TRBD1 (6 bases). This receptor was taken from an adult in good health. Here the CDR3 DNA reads TGTGCCAGCGTCAGGAATTGGGACAAATTGAACACTGAAGCTTTCTTT. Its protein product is CASVRNWDKLNTEAFF. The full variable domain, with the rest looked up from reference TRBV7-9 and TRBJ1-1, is DTGVSQNPRHKITKRGQNVTFRCDPISEHNRLYWYRQTLGQGPEFLTYFQNEAQLEKSRLLSDRFSAERPKGSFSTLEIQRTEQGDSAMYLCASVRNWDKLNTEAFFGQGTRLTVV.